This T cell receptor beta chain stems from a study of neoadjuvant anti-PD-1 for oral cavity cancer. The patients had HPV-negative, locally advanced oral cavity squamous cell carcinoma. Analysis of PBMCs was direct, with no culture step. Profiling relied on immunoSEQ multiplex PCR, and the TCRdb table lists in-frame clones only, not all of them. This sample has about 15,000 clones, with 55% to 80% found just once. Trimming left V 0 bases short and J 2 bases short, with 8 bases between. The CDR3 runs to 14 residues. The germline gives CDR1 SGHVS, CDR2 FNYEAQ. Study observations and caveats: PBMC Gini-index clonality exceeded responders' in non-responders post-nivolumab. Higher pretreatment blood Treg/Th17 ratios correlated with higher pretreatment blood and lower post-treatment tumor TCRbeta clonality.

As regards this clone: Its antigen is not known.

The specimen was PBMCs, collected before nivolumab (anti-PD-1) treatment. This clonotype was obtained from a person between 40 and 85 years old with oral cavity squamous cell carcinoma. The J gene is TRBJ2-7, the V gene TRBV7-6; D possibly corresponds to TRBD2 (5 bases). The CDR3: CASSLAEGAYEQYF. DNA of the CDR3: TGTGCCAGCAGCTTAGCAGAGGGTGCCTACGAGCAGTACTTC.